This TCR beta chain is drawn from a study of T cells after posttransplantation cyclophosphamide listed by TCRdb under 2016. As for the study more broadly: Using TRB sequencing, the study followed how the T cell repertoire rebuilt after myeloablative bone marrow transplantation with posttransplantation cyclophosphamide given as GVHD prophylaxis. Antigen receptor sequencing was done on samples from some 34 PTCy-treated patients and from about 17 related bone marrow donors of those patients. Blood from all 35 or so PTCy patients who had 1-year posttransplant specimens underwent TRB sequencing. Up to roughly 3 additional blood samples from 2 to 5.2 years after transplant were also TRB-sequenced in 3 patients, as was pretransplant blood from several patients. Because TRA and TRB clonality correlated tightly in roughly ten samples, later TCR analyses were limited to TRB. Public TRB sequences were queried against a database of over 3,000 sequences associated with responses to pathogens, tumor antigens, self-antigens and alloantigens.

With respect to this clone: The target of this receptor is not known. Base qualities are not recorded, but no much larger clone differs from it by a single base.

The V end loses 2 bases and the J end loses 3 bases, and a stretch of 9 bases separates them. The germline V gene gives CDR1 as SGHRS and CDR2 as YFSETQ. Including the terminal cysteine and phenylalanine, the CDR3 comprises 13 residues. Only the CDR3 region is kept as DNA, spanning 39 bases read in frame from base 1. Related bone marrow donors provided peripheral blood samples on the day of marrow donation. Mononuclear cells from peripheral blood and bone marrow were separated by Ficoll-Hypaque density centrifugation and then cryopreserved. On the study overall, not on this receptor specifically: At 1-2 months, donor-recipient similarity was low but rose over the first year, and the later blood repertoires were often dominated by donor CD8+ memory clones. The TRB repertoires of T cells infiltrating skin or the GI tract showed only limited overlap with the TRB repertoires found in blood. Across approximately 45 patients, recipient CMV seropositivity and CMV reactivation were highly associated with TRB clonality; PTCy diversity was similar to CNI/methotrexate controls.

TRB sequencing used genomic DNA with the immunoSEQ assay at survey resolution or the hsTCRB kit. In the source study's methods: The immunoSEQ software handled the initial read processing, while the LymphoSeq R package was used for the repertoire analyses. Clonality was computed as 1 minus normalized Shannon entropy, and a Gini coefficient was also calculated for each TRB dataset. To infer phenotypes in unsorted samples, TRB sequences from sorted subsets of the recipient or donor were mapped onto unsorted samples from the same recipient. Not all clones reach the TCRdb copy of this immuneACCESS table, which keeps in-frame sequences only. Checked studies attribute under half of the gap to unresolved V genes and leave the rest unexplained. For V, J and clone size, that table is used; D and trimming come from the DNA. The sample table lists some 66,000 clones, about 94% of them with a count of one. The ten largest clonotypes hold nearly 3% of the sample.

Rearrangement joined TRBV5-1 to TRBJ2-7; the D gene is perhaps TRBD1, on 6 matching bases. This clonotype originated in a woman between 25 and 40 years old in good health and a related stem cell transplant donor. Sequenced: PBMCs. CDR3 loop: CASSFRDNYEQYF. The base sequence is TGCGCCAGCAGCTTCCGGGACAACTACGAGCAGTACTTC.